This T cell receptor (beta chain) was retrieved from a study of graft-versus-host responses after intestinal transplantation. The wider study: Tacrolimus plus steroids were given to all recipients for about 3 years, preceded by anti-thymocyte globulin induction.

Plates contained around 200,000 CFSE-labeled responder cells and around 200,000 irradiated, violet-dye-labeled stimulator cells. After mixed lymphocyte reaction, dividing CD4+ and CD8+ responder T cells were sorted. Profiling relied on immunoSEQ multiplex PCR, and the TCRdb table lists in-frame clones only, not all of them. The sample shows about 14,000 clones, 25% to 40% of them seen only once. This sequence originates from a human patient who received an intestinal transplant. The starting material was alloreactive CD8+ T cells from a mixed lymphocyte reaction culture, obtained before intestinal transplant. This sample's subset: CFSE-low proliferating T cells sorted from roughly six-day pre-transplant mixed lymphocyte reaction (GvH or HvG direction).

The CDR3 DNA follows: TGTGCCAGCAGTTTCGGGACAGGGGGAATTGGAAAACTGTTTTTT. Protein: CASSFGTGGIGKLFF. The V and J genes are TRBV27 and TRBJ1-4, with TRBD1 matching 11 bases. Losses at the gene ends were 3 bases for V and 10 bases for J; bases not matched to a gene: 7. Germline V gene sequence: CDR1 MNHEY, CDR2 SMNVEV (reference sequence). The CDR3 covers 15 residues.